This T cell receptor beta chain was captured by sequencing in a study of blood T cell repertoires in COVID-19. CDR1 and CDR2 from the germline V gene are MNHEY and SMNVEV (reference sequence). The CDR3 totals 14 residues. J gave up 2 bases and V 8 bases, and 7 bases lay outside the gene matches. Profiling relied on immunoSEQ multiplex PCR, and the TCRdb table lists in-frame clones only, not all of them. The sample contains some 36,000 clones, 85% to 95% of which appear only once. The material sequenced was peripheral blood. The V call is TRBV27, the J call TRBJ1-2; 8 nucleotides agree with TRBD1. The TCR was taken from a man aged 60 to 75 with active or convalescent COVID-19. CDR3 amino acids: CASSRTGRNYGYTF. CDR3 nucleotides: TGTGCCAGCTCCCGGACAGGGAGGAACTATGGCTACACCTTC.